This T cell receptor beta chain was captured by sequencing in a study of beta chain features in type 1 diabetes. Study-level information: Sorted cells from all samples, numbering 95 million to 140 million, were examined.

Germline V gene sequence: CDR1 LNHDA, CDR2 SQIVND (reference sequence). The CDR3 covers 16 residues. V was pared by 0 bases and J by 2 bases, with 3 bases of the junction left unmatched. This clone occurred a few times. The antigen remains undetermined. Study-level points and caveats: Across all four CD4+ subsets, people with type 1 diabetes showed modestly shorter TCRB CDR3s. TCRB repertoires of naive, central memory and Treg cells appeared more similar among patients than among healthy donors. Individuals with type 1 diabetes displayed fewer insertions and more deletions at VDJ junctions.

cDNA synthesis used the whole RNA isolate, giving expressed TCRB sequences. Naive, central memory and regulatory T cell samples yielded approximately 3.3 million reads on average. Profiling relied on immunoSEQ multiplex PCR, and the TCRdb table lists in-frame clones only, not all of them. Here the sample spans over 120,000 clones, 10% to 15% being singletons. The sequencing input was central memory CD4+ T cells from blood. The receptor's source is a man younger than 35 with type 1 diabetes. The V call is TRBV19, the J call TRBJ2-1, with 8 bases aligning to TRBD1. The CDR3 nucleotides read TGTGCCAGTAGTATAGATCGACAGGGGCCCTACAATGAGCAGTTCTTC. It specifies CASSIDRQGPYNEQFF.